This T cell receptor beta chain was recorded in a study of blood T cell repertoires in COVID-19. Study details: Both acute and convalescent COVID-19 samples were obtained from the United States, Italy and Spain.

V lost 10 bases, J lost 10 bases, and 17 bases stayed unmatched. This CDR3 is 16 amino acids long. Germline V gives CDR1 SNHLY, CDR2 FYNNEI. Authors' data handling: It was from reference gene primer amplification that nucleated cell counts were estimated. Using immunoSEQ multiplex PCR, the repertoire was profiled, and TCRdb retains in-frame clones only, with some absent. The V and J calls and clone size come from that table; D and trimming were worked out from the DNA. The data show approximately 300,000 clones, with roughly 90% seen just once and 5% to 7% held by the top ten. This receptor was taken from a man aged 18 to 29 who had recovered from COVID-19. The specimen was peripheral blood. The J gene is TRBJ2-1, the V gene TRBV2; the match to TRBD2 covers 12 bases. CDR3 coding DNA: TGTGCCACCACGGTTGCTAGCGGGAGGGCCGGTGGCGAGCAGTTCTTC. Protein: CATTVASGRAGGEQFF. The entire variable domain, with the rest obtained from reference TRBV2 and TRBJ2-1, is as follows: EPEVTQTPSHQVTQMGQEVILRCVPISNHLYFYWYRQILGQKVEFLVSFYNNEISEKSEIFDDQFSVERPDGSNFTLKIRSTKLEDSAMYFCATTVASGRAGGEQFFGPGTRLTVL.